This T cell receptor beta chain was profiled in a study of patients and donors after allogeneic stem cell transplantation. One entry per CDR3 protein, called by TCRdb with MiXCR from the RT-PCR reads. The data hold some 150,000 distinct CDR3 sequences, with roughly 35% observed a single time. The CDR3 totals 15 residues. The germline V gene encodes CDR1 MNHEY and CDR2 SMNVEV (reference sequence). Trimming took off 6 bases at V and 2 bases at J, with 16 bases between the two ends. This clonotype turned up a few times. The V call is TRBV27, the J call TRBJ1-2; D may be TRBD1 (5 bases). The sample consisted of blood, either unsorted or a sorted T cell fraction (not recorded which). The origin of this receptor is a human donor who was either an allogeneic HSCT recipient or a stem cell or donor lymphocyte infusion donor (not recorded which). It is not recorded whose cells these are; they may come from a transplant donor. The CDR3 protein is CASRYLGGTNYGYTF. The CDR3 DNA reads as TGTGCCAGCAGGTATCTTGGGGGGACCAACTATGGCTACACCTTC.